Listed below are T cell receptor beta chains from one sample, sequenced in a study of T-cell memory formation after mild COVID-19. TCRdb itself ran the 5' RACE reads through MiXCR, one entry per CDR3 protein. The sample lists about 340,000 distinct CDR3 sequences, about 21% seen once, with around 13% in the top ten. The sample was PBMCs or a T cell subset sorted from them (not recorded which). The receptors were sampled from an adult woman who had mild COVID-19 (a few samples of this study predate the infection). Cell type and time point are not known. Both conserved end residues are part of each CDR3. D genes are given only for firm matches. Rows may omit the clone size; those that give it use once, few, many or a size class.

few,TRBD2,15,TRBJ2-5,TRBV12-3/TRBV12-4,CASSLTRGEGETQYF,TGTGCCAGCAGTTTGACCCGGGGGGAAGGGGAGACCCAGTACTTC
.,TRBD1,14,TRBJ1-5,TRBV15,CATSSRQGNQPQHF,TGTGCCACCAGCAGTCGACAGGGGAATCAGCCCCAGCATTTT
few,TRBD2,19,TRBJ2-3,TRBV7-9,CASSLAPKRGGFSTDTQYF,TGTGCCAGCAGCTTAGCGCCCAAGCGGGGTGGTTTTAGCACAGATACGCAGTATTTT
.,.,13,TRBJ1-2,TRBV11-2,CASSLVGLVGYTF,TGTGCCAGCAGCTTAGTGGGTCTTGTAGGCTACACCTTC
few,TRBD2,14,TRBJ2-1,TRBV30,CAWSRGVSYNEQFF,TGTGCCTGGAGCCGGGGGGTGAGTTACAATGAGCAGTTCTTC
.,TRBD1,17,TRBJ2-1,TRBV7-2,CASSLEGQGARYNEQFF,TGTGCCAGCAGCTTAGAGGGACAGGGGGCGAGATACAATGAGCAGTTCTTC
few,.,12,TRBJ2-2,TRBV5-1,CASKGNTGELFF,TGCGCCAGCAAGGGGAACACCGGGGAGCTGTTTTTT
few,TRBD2,15,TRBJ2-7,TRBV15,CATSSGLAGGEEQYF,TGTGCCACCAGCTCAGGACTAGCGGGAGGGGAGGAGCAGTACTTC
.,.,15,TRBJ2-5,TRBV9,CASSAGTQNQETQYF,TGTGCCAGCAGCGCAGGGACACAGAACCAAGAGACCCAGTACTTC
.,TRBD1,14,TRBJ2-1,TRBV11-1,CASSYVTGGNEQFF,TGTGCCAGCAGTTATGTCACAGGGGGCAATGAGCAGTTCTTC
.,.,13,TRBJ2-5,TRBV6-2/TRBV6-3,CASREDGEETQYF,TGTGCCAGCAGAGAGGACGGGGAAGAGACCCAGTACTTC
.,.,13,TRBJ2-5,TRBV7-3,CASSFLAKETQYF,TGTGCCAGCAGCTTTCTGGCTAAAGAGACCCAGTACTTC
.,TRBD1,15,TRBJ1-1,TRBV5-5,CASTGTGIMNTEAFF,TGTGCCAGCACCGGGACAGGCATAATGAACACTGAAGCTTTCTTT
.,.,11,TRBJ2-1,TRBV12-3/TRBV12-4,CAVGSYNEQFF,TGTGCGGTGGGCTCCTACAATGAGCAGTTCTTC
.,.,13,TRBJ2-2,TRBV7-2,CASSSPTRLELFF,TGTGCCAGCAGCTCCCCCACGCGTCTGGAGCTGTTTTTT
few,.,15,TRBJ2-5,TRBV4-3,CASSQQGIGQETQYF,TGCGCCAGCAGCCAACAGGGGATTGGGCAAGAGACCCAGTACTTC
few,.,12,TRBJ1-6,TRBV7-8,CASSNPDSPLHF,TGTGCCAGCAGCAACCCCGATTCACCCCTCCACTTT
.,TRBD1,14,TRBJ1-1,TRBV19,CASSFWDRSTEAFF,TGTGCCAGTAGTTTTTGGGACAGGTCCACTGAAGCTTTCTTT
.,TRBD2,19,TRBJ2-3,TRBV20-1,CSASPPTGLAGGNVDTQYF,TGCAGTGCTAGCCCCCCCACCGGACTAGCGGGGGGTAATGTAGATACGCAGTATTTT
.,TRBD1,15,TRBJ2-4,TRBV12-3/TRBV12-4,CASRLRGQGSNIQYF,TGTGCCAGCAGACTTAGGGGACAGGGATCGAACATTCAGTACTTC
few,TRBD2,17,TRBJ2-3,TRBV9,CASSVAAGGQGADTQYF,TGTGCCAGCAGCGTAGCGGCGGGGGGGCAAGGGGCAGATACGCAGTATTTT
.,.,13,TRBJ1-5,TRBV7-2,CASSYWGNQPQHF,TGTGCCAGCAGCTACTGGGGAAATCAGCCCCAGCATTTT
.,.,18,TRBJ2-1,TRBV9,CASSGGGRTPASYNEQFF,TGTGCCAGCAGCGGAGGGGGAAGGACTCCCGCCTCCTACAATGAGCAGTTCTTC
.,.,20,TRBJ1-4,TRBV11-3,CASSLEPDPYSRQQIEKLFF,TGTGCCAGCAGCTTAGAACCAGATCCGTACTCCCGACAGCAGATTGAAAAACTGTTTTTT
.,.,17,TRBJ1-1,TRBV6-1,CASSDGTLGRPRTEAFF,TGTGCCAGCAGTGATGGGACTCTCGGGAGGCCCAGGACTGAAGCTTTCTTT
many,.,14,TRBJ1-2,TRBV20-1,CSARPYQGSYGYTF,TGCAGTGCTCGACCATACCAGGGGTCCTATGGCTACACCTTC
few,.,13,TRBJ2-5,TRBV20-1,CSASRTVQETQYF,TGCAGTGCTAGCCGGACAGTCCAAGAGACCCAGTACTTC
few,.,12,TRBJ1-1,TRBV29-1,CSVEGLNTEAFF,TGCAGCGTTGAAGGTCTGAACACTGAAGCTTTCTTT
many,TRBD1,14,TRBJ1-1,TRBV7-9,CASSPGQVNTEAFF,TGTGCCAGCAGCCCGGGACAGGTGAACACTGAAGCTTTCTTT
few,.,18,TRBJ2-7,TRBV18,CASSPLPSGGGGSYEQYF,TGTGCCAGCTCACCACTCCCGAGCGGAGGGGGAGGGTCCTACGAGCAGTACTTC
.,.,10,TRBJ2-3,TRBV29-1,CSGVQDTQYF,TGCAGCGGCGTTCAAGATACGCAGTATTTT
few,.,18,TRBJ2-3,TRBV7-6,CASSLPATGGGDTDTQYF,TGTGCCAGCAGCTTGCCGGCCACCGGGGGTGGAGACACAGATACGCAGTATTTT
.,.,15,TRBJ2-4,TRBV7-9,CASSLGSFPKHVQYF,TGTGCCAGCAGCTTAGGATCATTTCCGAAACACGTTCAGTACTTC
.,.,13,TRBJ2-5,TRBV7-8,CASSAQGRRDQYF,TGTGCCAGCAGCGCACAGGGCCGCCGGGACCAGTACTTC
few,.,15,TRBJ1-1,TRBV9,CASSDILGANTEAFF,TGTGCCAGCAGCGATATACTGGGGGCAAACACTGAAGCTTTCTTT
.,TRBD1,14,TRBJ1-5,TRBV30,CAWTGGAQGQPQHF,TGTGCCTGGACAGGGGGGGCGCAGGGTCAGCCCCAGCATTTT
few,TRBD1,14,TRBJ2-5,TRBV5-1,CASRPGTGLETQYF,TGCGCCAGCAGGCCTGGGACAGGACTAGAGACCCAGTACTTC
few,.,16,TRBJ1-1,TRBV9,CASSAETGLGNTEAFF,TGTGCCAGCAGCGCCGAAACAGGGTTGGGGAACACTGAAGCTTTCTTT
.,TRBD2,16,TRBJ2-7,TRBV7-9,CASSETKTSGSYEQYF,TGTGCCAGCAGCGAAACGAAGACTAGCGGTTCCTACGAGCAGTACTTC
many,TRBD1,16,TRBJ2-7,TRBV2,CASSAGQGNLIHEQYF,TGTGCCAGCAGTGCGGGACAGGGCAACCTAATCCACGAGCAGTACTTC
few,.,11,TRBJ2-1,TRBV10-3,CAISDTGEQFF,TGTGCCATCAGCGACACTGGTGAGCAGTTCTTC
.,TRBD1,14,TRBJ1-5,TRBV6-5,CASSKGTGAQPQHF,TGTGCCAGCAGTAAAGGGACAGGGGCTCAGCCCCAGCATTTT
.,.,16,TRBJ2-7,TRBV27,CASSPSGISGTYEQYF,TGTGCCAGCAGCCCCAGTGGTATTTCAGGGACCTACGAGCAGTACTTC
few,.,17,TRBJ2-5,TRBV7-9,CASSPIRRTKDAETQYF,TGTGCCAGCAGCCCCATCCGCCGGACTAAGGATGCAGAGACCCAGTACTTC
few,TRBD2,21,TRBJ2-1,TRBV30,CAWRPQSTSGGYHRAYNEQFF,TGTGCCTGGAGGCCCCAATCGACTAGCGGGGGCTACCACAGAGCTTACAATGAGCAGTTCTTC
few,.,14,TRBJ2-2,TRBV20-1,CSASDRLNTGELFF,TGCAGTGCTTCCGACAGATTAAACACCGGGGAGCTGTTTTTT
.,.,16,TRBJ2-4,TRBV7-3,CASSLTGRGDSNIQYF,TGTGCCAGCAGCTTAACTGGCAGGGGGGATTCAAACATTCAGTACTTC
many,.,13,TRBJ1-1,TRBV11-2,CASAPGSHTEAFF,TGTGCCAGCGCCCCCGGGAGTCACACTGAAGCTTTCTTT
few,.,16,TRBJ2-1,TRBV5-6,CASSSTDDEYYNEQFF,TGTGCCAGCAGCTCGACAGATGATGAATACTACAATGAGCAGTTCTTC
few,TRBD2,15,TRBJ2-3,TRBV3-1,CASSPPGGGADTQYF,TGTGCCAGCAGTCCCCCCGGGGGGGGCGCAGATACGCAGTATTTT
.,TRBD1,14,TRBJ1-1,TRBV11-2,CASSRTGMNTEAFF,TGTGCCAGCAGCAGGACAGGGATGAACACTGAAGCTTTCTTT
.,.,16,TRBJ1-2,TRBV7-8,CASSLRLGGRDYGYTF,TGTGCCAGCAGCTTAAGGTTGGGGGGAAGAGACTATGGCTACACCTTC
few,.,15,TRBJ2-7,TRBV20-1,CSAPNPGGISYEQYF,TGCAGTGCTCCTAATCCAGGGGGGATCTCCTACGAGCAGTACTTC